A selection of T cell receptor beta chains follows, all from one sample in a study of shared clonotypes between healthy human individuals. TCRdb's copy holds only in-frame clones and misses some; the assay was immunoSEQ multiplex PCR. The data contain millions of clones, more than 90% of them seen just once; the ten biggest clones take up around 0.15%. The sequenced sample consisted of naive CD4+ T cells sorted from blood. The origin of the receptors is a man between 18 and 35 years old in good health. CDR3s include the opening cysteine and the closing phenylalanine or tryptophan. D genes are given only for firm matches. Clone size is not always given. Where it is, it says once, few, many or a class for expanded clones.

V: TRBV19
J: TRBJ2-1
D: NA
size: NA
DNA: TGTGCCAGTAGTATAGTCGCAAGCGGTGTCTACAATGAGCAGTTCTTC
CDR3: CASSIVASGVYNEQFF

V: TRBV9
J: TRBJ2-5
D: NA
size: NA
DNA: TGTGCCAGCAGCGTAGGGGGGCAAGAGACCCAGTACTTC
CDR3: CASSVGGQETQYF

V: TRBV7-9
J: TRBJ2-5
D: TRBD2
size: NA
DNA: TGTGCCAGCAGCTCTGGACTAGCGGGAGGGCTCATGGAGACCCAGTACTTC
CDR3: CASSSGLAGGLMETQYF

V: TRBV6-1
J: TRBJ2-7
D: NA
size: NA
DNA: TGTGCCAGCAGTGGATCGGGCGAGCAGTACTTC
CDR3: CASSGSGEQYF

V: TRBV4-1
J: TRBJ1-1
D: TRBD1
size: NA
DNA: TGCGCCAGCAGCCAAGAGCACAGGGGAAATGCTGAAGCTTTCTTT
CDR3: CASSQEHRGNAEAFF

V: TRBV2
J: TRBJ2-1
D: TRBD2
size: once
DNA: TGTGCCAGCAGGCTAGCGGGGGGGCCTAATGAGCAGTTCTTC
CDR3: CASRLAGGPNEQFF

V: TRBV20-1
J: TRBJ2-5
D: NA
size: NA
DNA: TGCAGTGCAGGGCGTCGGGAGACCCAGTACTTC
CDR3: CSAGRRETQYF

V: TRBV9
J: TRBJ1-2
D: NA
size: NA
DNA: TGTGCCAGCAGCGTGGGCCTTCTTCCGGGGTATGGCTACACCTTC
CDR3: CASSVGLLPGYGYTF

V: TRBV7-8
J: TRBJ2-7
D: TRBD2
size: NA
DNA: TGTGCCAGCAGCTTAGGCCGGACTAGCGGGAGACGCGAGCAGTACTTC
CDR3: CASSLGRTSGRREQYF

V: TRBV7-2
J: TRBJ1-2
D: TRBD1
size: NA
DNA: TGTGCCAGCAGCTTAGTGGGACAGGGGATCGGCTATGGCTACACCTTC
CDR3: CASSLVGQGIGYGYTF

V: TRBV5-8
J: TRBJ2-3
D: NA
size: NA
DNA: TGTGCCAGCAGCCTAGACCGGGATATAGGCACGCAGTATTTT
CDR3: CASSLDRDIGTQYF

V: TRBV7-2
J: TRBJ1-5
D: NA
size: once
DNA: TGTGCCAGCAGCTCTAGGGGACCTCCGGGCAATCAGCCCCAGCATTTT
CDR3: CASSSRGPPGNQPQHF

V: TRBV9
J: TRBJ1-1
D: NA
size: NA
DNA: TGTGCCAGCAGCGTAGGTATAAGGGAGAACACTGAAGCTTTCTTT
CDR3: CASSVGIRENTEAFF

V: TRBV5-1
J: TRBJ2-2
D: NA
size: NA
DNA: TGCGCCAGCAGTCGGACTACCGGGACTCTCAACACCGGGGAGCTGTTTTTT
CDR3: CASSRTTGTLNTGELFF

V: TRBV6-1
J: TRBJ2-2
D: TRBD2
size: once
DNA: TGTGCCAGCAGTTCAAGCGGGAGCGGTACCGGGGAGCTGTTTTTT
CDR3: CASSSSGSGTGELFF

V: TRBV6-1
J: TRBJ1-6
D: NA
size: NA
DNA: TGTGCCAGCATTTCGGACGATAGCTATAATTCACCCCTCCACTTT
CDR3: CASISDDSYNSPLHF

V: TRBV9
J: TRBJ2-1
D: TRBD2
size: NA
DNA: TGTGCCAGCAGCCAGACTAGCGGCTCCTACAATGAGCAGTTCTTC
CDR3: CASSQTSGSYNEQFF

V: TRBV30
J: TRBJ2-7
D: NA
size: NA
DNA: TGTGCCTGGAGTGTACTTTCAGGACCCTACGAGCAGTACTTC
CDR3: CAWSVLSGPYEQYF

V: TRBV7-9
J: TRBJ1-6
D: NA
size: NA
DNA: TGTGCCAGCAGCTTAGGAGGAGGGGGGAGCTCCTATAATTCACCCCTCCACTTT
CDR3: CASSLGGGGSSYNSPLHF

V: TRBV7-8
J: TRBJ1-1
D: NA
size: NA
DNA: TGTGCCAGCAGCTCAAAAATGAACACTGAAGCTTTCTTT
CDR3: CASSSKMNTEAFF

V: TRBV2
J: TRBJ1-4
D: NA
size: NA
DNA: TGTGCCAGCAGTGCGGCAGGGATGACTAATGAAAAACTGTTTTTT
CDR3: CASSAAGMTNEKLFF